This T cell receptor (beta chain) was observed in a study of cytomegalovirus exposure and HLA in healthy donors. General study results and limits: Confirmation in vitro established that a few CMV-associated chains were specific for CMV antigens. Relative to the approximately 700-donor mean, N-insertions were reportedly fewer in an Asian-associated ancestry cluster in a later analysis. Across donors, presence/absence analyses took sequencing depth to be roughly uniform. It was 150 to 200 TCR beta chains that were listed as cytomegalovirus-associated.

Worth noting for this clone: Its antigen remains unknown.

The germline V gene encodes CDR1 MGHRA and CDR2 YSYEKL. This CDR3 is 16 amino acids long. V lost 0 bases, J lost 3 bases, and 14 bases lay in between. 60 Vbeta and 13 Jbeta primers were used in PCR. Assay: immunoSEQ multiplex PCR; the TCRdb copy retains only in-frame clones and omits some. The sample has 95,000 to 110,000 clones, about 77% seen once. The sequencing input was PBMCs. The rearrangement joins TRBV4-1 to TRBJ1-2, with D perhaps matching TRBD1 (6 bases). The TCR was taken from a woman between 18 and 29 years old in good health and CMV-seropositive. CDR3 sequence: CASSQEGGAKYYGYTF. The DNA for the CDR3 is TGCGCCAGCAGCCAAGAGGGGGGGGCCAAGTACTATGGCTACACCTTC.